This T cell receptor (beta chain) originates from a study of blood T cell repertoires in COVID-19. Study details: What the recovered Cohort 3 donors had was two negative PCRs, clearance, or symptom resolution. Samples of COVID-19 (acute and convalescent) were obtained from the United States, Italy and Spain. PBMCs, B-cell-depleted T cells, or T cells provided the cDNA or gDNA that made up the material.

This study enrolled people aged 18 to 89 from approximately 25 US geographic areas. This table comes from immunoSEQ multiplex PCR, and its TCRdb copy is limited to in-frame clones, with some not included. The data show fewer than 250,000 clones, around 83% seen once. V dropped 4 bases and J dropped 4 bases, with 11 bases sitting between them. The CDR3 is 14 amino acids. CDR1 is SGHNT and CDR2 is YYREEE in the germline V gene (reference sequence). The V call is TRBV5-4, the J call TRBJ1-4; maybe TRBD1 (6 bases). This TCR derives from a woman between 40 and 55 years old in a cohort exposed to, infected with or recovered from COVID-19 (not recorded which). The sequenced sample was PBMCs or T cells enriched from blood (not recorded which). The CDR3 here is CASSPDSYNEKLFF. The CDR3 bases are TGTGCCAGCAGCCCGGACAGCTATAATGAAAAACTGTTTTTT. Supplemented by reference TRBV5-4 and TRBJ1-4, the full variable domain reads ETGVTQSPTHLIKTRGQQVTLRCSSQSGHNTVSWYQQALGQGPQFIFQYYREEENGRGNFPPRFSGLQFPNYSSELNVNALELDDSALYLCASSPDSYNEKLFFGSGTQLSVL.